This TCR beta chain was observed in a study of T cells in Graves' hyperthyroidism and ophthalmopathy. TCR beta CDR3 regions were amplified from RNA transcripts. The TCR CDR3 first-round RT-PCR relied on the HTBI primer set. TCRdb fed the multiplex PCR reads into MiXCR, producing one record per CDR3 protein. The table has some 620,000 distinct CDR3 sequences, roughly 15% seen once. This clonotype was seen many times. Material: blood. This TCR derives from a young woman with Graves' hyperthyroidism.

The CDR3 spells CAWSGIDTGELFF. The DNA for the CDR3 is TGTGCCTGGTCAGGGATAGACACCGGGGAGCTGTTTTTT. The V gene is TRBV30, the J gene TRBJ2-2, with a weak D call TRBD1 (5 bases). V lost 5 bases to trimming and J lost 3 bases, with 10 bases between them. Germline V CDR1 and CDR2: GTSNPN, SVGIG (reference sequence). This CDR3 is built from 13 residues. The full variable domain, with the rest looked up from reference TRBV30 and TRBJ2-2, is SQTIHQWPATLVQPVGSPLSLECTVEGTSNPNLYWYRQAAGRGLQLLFYSVGIGQISSEVPQNLSASRPQDRQFILSSKKLLLSDSGFYLCAWSGIDTGELFFGEGSRLTVL.